The clone carrying this T cell receptor beta chain showed up just a few times. Its cognate antigen is unknown. The data were taken from a study of STAT5B mutations in CD4+ large granular lymphocyte leukemia. Study at large: The CDR3 'QG' motif was associated with a particular HLA allele among healthy donors.

Assay: immunoSEQ multiplex PCR; the TCRdb copy retains only in-frame clones and omits some. The sample yields roughly 41,000 clones, about four fifths seen once. The study, taken as a whole, reports: Data were not HLA-matched across samples. 8/27 top patient clones versus 2/35 control clones were TRBV06-family.

V was trimmed by 5 bases and J by 3 bases, leaving 17 bases between them. Germline V gives CDR1 SGHVS, CDR2 FQNEAQ. This CDR3 has 16 residues. Control samples were healthy donors' buffy coats. The sample comprised CD4+ T cells from blood buffy coats. The chain uses TRBV7-8 and TRBJ2-1, with a possible D match to TRBD1 (6 bases). This TCR was recovered from a human donor in good health. CDR3 sequence (DNA): TGTGCCAGCAGCATCTTTCAGGGGATCATCTACAATGAGCAGTTCTTC. It specifies CASSIFQGIIYNEQFF. Together with reference TRBV7-8 and TRBJ2-1, the CDR3 gives the full variable domain: GAGVSQSPRYKVAKRGQDVALRCDPISGHVSLFWYQQALGQGPEFLTYFQNEAQLDKSGLPSDRFFAERPEGSVSTLKIQRTQQEDSAVYLCASSIFQGIIYNEQFFGPGTRLTVL.